This passage covers 8 T cell receptor beta chains from one sample sequenced in a study of low-dose radiotherapy and immunotherapy resistance in tumors. Alpha- and beta-chain coverage of first-strand cDNA came from TRAV- and TRBV-specific primers. Over 20 PCR cycles, TCRs were amplified from a constant-region primer and V-primer adapter. TCRdb reanalysed the reads using MiXCR and keeps one entry per CDR3 protein. The sample has roughly 60,000 distinct CDR3 sequences; approximately 26% are singletons. Time point given: before trial treatment. The sequenced sample was PBMCs, obtained before treatment. These receptors all stem from a male donor with prostate cancer.

In its sample, this clonotype was seen many times. The chain is built from TRBV30 and TRBJ2-7, with D maybe TRBD2 (6 bases). CDR1 GTSNPN and CDR2 SVGIG come from the germline V gene (reference sequence). Trimming took off 6 bases at V and 0 bases at J, with 15 bases between the two ends. The CDR3 has 14 residues. The CDR3 nucleotides read TGTGCCTGCACCCCGGAGGGGAGCTCCTACGAGCAGTACTTC. As protein: CACTPEGSSYEQYF.

The genes are TRBV6-2 or TRBV6-3 and TRBJ2-7; TRBD2 aligns across 11 bases. J lost 2 bases, V lost 5 bases, and 5 bases had no gene match. Germline assignment: CDR1 MNHEY and CDR2 SVGEGT. The CDR3 runs to 15 residues. CDR3 nucleotides: TGTGCCAGCAGTAGACTAGCGGGAACCGCCTACGAGCAGTACTTC. Its protein product is CASSRLAGTAYEQYF.

This clonotype is medium-sized. This CDR3 is CASSPRTDSQFKETQYF. The CDR3 DNA reads as TGTGCCAGCTCACCAAGGACGGACTCCCAGTTCAAAGAGACCCAGTACTTC. This chain joins TRBV18 and TRBJ2-5; D possibly corresponds to TRBD2 (5 bases). The V end was cut by 2 bases, the J end by 3 bases, with 19 bases between. Germline V gives CDR1 KGHSH, CDR2 LQKENI. The CDR3 sequence is 17 residues long.

This clonotype was counted once. The chain uses TRBV28 and TRBJ2-1, with 7 bases that match TRBD2. The CDR3 is 14 amino acids. Germline assignment: CDR1 MDHEN and CDR2 SYDVKM. V was clipped by 6 bases and J by 2 bases; unmatched bases: 4. CDR3 protein: CASSPSGTYNEQFF. The CDR3 DNA reads TGTGCCAGCAGCCCAAGCGGGACCTACAATGAGCAGTTCTTC.

This clonotype appeared many times. The chain carries TRBV14 and TRBJ2-2, with D possibly TRBD1 on 6 matching bases. The ends were cut back, 0 bases at V and 1 base at J, with 9 bases in the middle. The germline V gene encodes CDR1 SGHDN and CDR2 FVKESK. CDR3 length: 16 residues. The CDR3 protein is CASSQDGQMNTGELFF. For the CDR3, the DNA is TGTGCCAGCAGCCAAGACGGACAGATGAACACCGGGGAGCTGTTTTTT.

This clonotype was recorded many times. The chain has TRBV7-9 and TRBJ2-4; possible D gene TRBD2, 6 bases. CDR1 and CDR2 from the germline V gene are SEHNR and FQNEAQ (reference sequence). CDR3 length: 14 amino acids. With 5 bases removed from V and 6 bases from J, the gap between germline ends came to 14 bases. DNA for the CDR3: TGTGCCAGCAGCCGGCCGGGAGATGGAAACATTCAGTACTTC. Residues: CASSRPGDGNIQYF.

In its sample, this clonotype was seen many times. Compared with germline, one end of the junction differs, possibly owing to a read error. The CDR3 nucleotides are TGTGCCAGCAGCTTATCTAAACCGGGACAGGGCACAGATACGCAGTATTTT. It encodes CASSLSKPGQGTDTQYF. This chain connects TRBV28 to TRBJ2-3; 8 bases are shared with TRBD1. Germline V gene data show CDR1 as MDHEN and CDR2 as SYDVKM. CDR3 length: 17 amino acids.

The chain uses TRBV4-1 and TRBJ1-5; D gene uncertain. Between the trimmed V and J ends, which lost 0 bases and 6 bases, there was a span of 6 bases. Germline-derived CDR1 and CDR2 are MGHRA and YSYEKL. This CDR3 is 13 amino acids long. The CDR3 DNA reads as TGCGCCAGCAGCCAAGATATCGGTCAGCCCCAGCATTTT. Translating it yields CASSQDIGQPQHF.